Here is one T cell receptor (beta chain) with its context. Germline values: CDR1 SGDLS, CDR2 YYNGEE. This CDR3 contains 16 residues. The germline V and J ends were trimmed by 4 bases and 8 bases, with 21 bases remaining between them. The data derive from a study of control samples from healthy donors and cancer patients. Measured with immunoSEQ multiplex PCR; TCRdb has only the in-frame clones, and not every one. This table has 170,000 or so clones, over 80% appearing once. Source material: blood. This receptor was taken from a man aged 18 to 29 in good health. V and J are TRBV9 and TRBJ1-4; D might be TRBD1 (5 bases). The CDR3 protein is CASSLGGPGGSEKLFF. CDR3 coding DNA: TGTGCCAGCAGCCTCGGGGGACCGGGGGGAAGCGAAAAACTGTTTTTT.